This T cell receptor (beta chain) stems from a study of cytomegalovirus exposure and HLA in healthy donors. PCR primers comprised 60 Vbeta and 13 Jbeta primers. Assay: immunoSEQ multiplex PCR; the TCRdb copy retains only in-frame clones and omits some. The sample shows some 150,000 clones, around 76% of them seen only once. CDR3 length: 15 amino acids. The V end was cut by 5 bases, the J end by 0 bases, with 14 bases between. CDR1 and CDR2 from the germline V gene are SGHTA and FQGNSA. The origin of this receptor is a man between 18 and 35 years old in good health and CMV-seronegative. The chain joins TRBV7-2 to TRBJ2-7, with TRBD1 as a possible D gene (6 bases). Sequenced: PBMCs. The CDR3: CASSQTGLDSYEQYF. The DNA of the CDR3 is TGTGCCAGCAGCCAGACAGGCCTAGACTCCTACGAGCAGTACTTC.